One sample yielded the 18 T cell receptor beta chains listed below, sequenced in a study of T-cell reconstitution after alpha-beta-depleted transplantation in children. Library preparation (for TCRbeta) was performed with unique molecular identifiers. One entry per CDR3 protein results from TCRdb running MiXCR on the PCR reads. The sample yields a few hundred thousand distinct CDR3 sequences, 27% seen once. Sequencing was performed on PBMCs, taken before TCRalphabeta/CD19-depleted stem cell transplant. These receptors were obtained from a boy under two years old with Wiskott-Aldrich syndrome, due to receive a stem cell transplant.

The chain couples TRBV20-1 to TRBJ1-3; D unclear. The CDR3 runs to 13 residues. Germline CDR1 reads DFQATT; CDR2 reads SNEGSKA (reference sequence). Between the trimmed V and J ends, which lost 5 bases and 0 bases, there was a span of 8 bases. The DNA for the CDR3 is TGCAGTGCTCCGGGTTTCTCTGGAAACACCATATATTTT. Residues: CSAPGFSGNTIYF.

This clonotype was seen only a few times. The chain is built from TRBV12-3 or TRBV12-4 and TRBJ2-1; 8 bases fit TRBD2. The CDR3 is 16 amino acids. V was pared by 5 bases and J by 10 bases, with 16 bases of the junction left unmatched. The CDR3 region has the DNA TGTGCCAGCAGTAGCCTGACTAGCGCGGGGGTAGTCGAGCAGTTCTTC. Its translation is CASSSLTSAGVVEQFF.

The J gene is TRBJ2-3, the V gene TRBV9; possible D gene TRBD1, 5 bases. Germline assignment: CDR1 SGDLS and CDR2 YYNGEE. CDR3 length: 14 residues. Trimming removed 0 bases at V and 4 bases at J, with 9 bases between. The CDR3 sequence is CASSVEGLADTQYF. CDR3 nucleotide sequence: TGTGCCAGCAGCGTAGAGGGGTTGGCAGATACGCAGTATTTT. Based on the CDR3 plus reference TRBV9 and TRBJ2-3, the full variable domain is DSGVTQTPKHLITATGQRVTLRCSPRSGDLSVYWYQQSLDQGLQFLIQYYNGEERAKGNILERFSAQQFPDLHSELNLSSLELGDSALYFCASSVEGLADTQYFGPGTRLTVL.

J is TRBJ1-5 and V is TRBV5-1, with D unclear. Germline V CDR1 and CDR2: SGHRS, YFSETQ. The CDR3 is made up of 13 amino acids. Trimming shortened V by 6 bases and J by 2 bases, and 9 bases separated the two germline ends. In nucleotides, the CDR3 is TGCGCCAGCACCGCGACGCGCAATCAGCCCCAGCATTTT. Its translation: CASTATRNQPQHF. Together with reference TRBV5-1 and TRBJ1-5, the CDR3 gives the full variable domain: KAGVTQTPRYLIKTRGQQVTLSCSPISGHRSVSWYQQTPGQGLQFLFEYFSETQRNKGNFPGRFSGRQFSNSRSEMNVSTLELGDSALYLCASTATRNQPQHFGDGTRLSIL.

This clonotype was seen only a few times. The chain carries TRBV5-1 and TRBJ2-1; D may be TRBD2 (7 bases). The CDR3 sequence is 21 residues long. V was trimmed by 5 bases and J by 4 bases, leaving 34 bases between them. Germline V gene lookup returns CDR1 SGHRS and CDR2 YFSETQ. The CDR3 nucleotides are TGCGCCAGCAGGCAGCTGGGGGGGCCGGGTAATAGCGGAAAGGTATACAATGAGCAGTTCTTC. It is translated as CASRQLGGPGNSGKVYNEQFF.

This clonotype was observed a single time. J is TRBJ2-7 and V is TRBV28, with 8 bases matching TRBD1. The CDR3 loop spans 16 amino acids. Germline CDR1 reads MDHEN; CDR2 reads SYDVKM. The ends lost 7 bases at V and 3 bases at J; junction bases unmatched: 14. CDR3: CASTGSALDRGYEQYF. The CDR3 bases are TGTGCCAGCACCGGGAGTGCCCTCGACAGGGGCTACGAGCAGTACTTC.

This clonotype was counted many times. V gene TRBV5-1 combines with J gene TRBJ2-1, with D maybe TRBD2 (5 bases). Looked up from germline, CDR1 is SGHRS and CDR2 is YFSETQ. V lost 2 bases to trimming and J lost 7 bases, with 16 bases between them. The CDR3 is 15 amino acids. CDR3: CASSLTGGLRNEQFF. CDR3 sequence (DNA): TGCGCCAGCAGCTTAACGGGCGGGCTTCGAAATGAGCAGTTCTTC.

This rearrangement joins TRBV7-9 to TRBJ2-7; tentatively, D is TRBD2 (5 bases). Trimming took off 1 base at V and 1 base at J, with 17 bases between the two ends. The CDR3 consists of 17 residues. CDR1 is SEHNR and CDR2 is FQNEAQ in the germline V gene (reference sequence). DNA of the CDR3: TGTGCCAGCAGCTTAGTTTTTGGCGAGGGCAGGTCCTACGAGCAGTACTTC. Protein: CASSLVFGEGRSYEQYF. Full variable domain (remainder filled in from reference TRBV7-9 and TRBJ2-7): DTGVSQNPRHKITKRGQNVTFRCDPISEHNRLYWYRQTLGQGPEFLTYFQNEAQLEKSRLLSDRFSAERPKGSFSTLEIQRTEQGDSAMYLCASSLVFGEGRSYEQYFGPGTRLTVT.

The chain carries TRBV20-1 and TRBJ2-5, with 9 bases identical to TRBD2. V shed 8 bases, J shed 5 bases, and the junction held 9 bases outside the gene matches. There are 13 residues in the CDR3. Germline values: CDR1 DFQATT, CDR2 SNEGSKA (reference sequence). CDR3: CSPTSGGGETQYF. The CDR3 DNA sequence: TGCAGTCCGACTAGCGGAGGTGGGGAGACCCAGTACTTC.

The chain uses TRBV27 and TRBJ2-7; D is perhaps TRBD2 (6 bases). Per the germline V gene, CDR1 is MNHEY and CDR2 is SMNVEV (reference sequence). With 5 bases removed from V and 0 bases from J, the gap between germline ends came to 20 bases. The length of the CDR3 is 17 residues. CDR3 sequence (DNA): TGTGCCAGCAGTGCACTCCGTTGGACTAAGAGCTCCTACGAGCAGTACTTC. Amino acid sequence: CASSALRWTKSSYEQYF.

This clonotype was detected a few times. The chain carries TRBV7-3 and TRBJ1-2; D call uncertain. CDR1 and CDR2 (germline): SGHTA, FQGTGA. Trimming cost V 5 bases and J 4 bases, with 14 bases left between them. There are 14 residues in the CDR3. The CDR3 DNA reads TGTGCCAGCAGCCAAGGAGGAGAGGGCTATGGCTACACCTTC. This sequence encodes CASSQGGEGYGYTF.

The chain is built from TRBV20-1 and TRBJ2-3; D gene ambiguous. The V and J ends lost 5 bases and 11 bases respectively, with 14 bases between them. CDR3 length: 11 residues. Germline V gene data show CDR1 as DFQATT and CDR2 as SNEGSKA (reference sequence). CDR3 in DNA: TGCAGTGCTTCCACAATATACGGGCAGTATTTT. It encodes CSASTIYGQYF.

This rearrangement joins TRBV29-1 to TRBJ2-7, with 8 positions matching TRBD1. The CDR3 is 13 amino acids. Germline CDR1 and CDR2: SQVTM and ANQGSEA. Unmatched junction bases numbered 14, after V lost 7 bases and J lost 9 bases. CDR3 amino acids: CSAGQGLSNGQYF. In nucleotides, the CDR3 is TGCAGCGCCGGACAGGGCCTAAGTAATGGGCAGTACTTC.

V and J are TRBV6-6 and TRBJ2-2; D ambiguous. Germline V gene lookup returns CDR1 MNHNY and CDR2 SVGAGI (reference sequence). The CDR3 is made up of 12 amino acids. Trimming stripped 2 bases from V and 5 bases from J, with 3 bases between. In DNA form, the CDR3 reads TGTGCCAGCAGTTACAAAACCGGGGAGCTGTTTTTT. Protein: CASSYKTGELFF.

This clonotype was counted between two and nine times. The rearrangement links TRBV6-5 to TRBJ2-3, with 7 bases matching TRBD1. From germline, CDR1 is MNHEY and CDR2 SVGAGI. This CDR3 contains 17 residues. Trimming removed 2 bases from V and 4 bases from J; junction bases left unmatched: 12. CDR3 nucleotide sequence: TGTGCCAGCAGTTACCAAGGGGTCCCAACAGGGGCAGATACGCAGTATTTT. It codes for CASSYQGVPTGADTQYF.

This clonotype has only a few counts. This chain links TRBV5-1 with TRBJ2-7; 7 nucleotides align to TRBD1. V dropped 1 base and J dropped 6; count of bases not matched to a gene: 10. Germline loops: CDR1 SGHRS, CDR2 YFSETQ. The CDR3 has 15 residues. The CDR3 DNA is TGCGCCAGCAGCTTGATGGGGACAGACCCTGTCGAGCAGTACTTC. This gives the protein CASSLMGTDPVEQYF. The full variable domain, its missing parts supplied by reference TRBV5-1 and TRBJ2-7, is KAGVTQTPRYLIKTRGQQVTLSCSPISGHRSVSWYQQTPGQGLQFLFEYFSETQRNKGNFPGRFSGRQFSNSRSEMNVSTLELGDSALYLCASSLMGTDPVEQYFGPGTRLTVT.

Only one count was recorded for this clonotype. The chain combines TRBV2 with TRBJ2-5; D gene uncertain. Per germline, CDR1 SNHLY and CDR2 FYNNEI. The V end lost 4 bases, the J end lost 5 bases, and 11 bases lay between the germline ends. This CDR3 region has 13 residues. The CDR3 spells CASSAIFGETQYF. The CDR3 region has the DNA TGTGCCAGCAGTGCTATTTTTGGGGAGACCCAGTACTTC.

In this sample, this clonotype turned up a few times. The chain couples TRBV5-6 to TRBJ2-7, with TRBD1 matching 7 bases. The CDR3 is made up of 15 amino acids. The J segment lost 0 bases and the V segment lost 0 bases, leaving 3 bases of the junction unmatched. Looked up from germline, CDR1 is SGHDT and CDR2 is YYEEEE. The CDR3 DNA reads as TGTGCCAGCAGCTTGGTGGGACAGAGCTCCTACGAGCAGTACTTC. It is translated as CASSLVGQSSYEQYF.